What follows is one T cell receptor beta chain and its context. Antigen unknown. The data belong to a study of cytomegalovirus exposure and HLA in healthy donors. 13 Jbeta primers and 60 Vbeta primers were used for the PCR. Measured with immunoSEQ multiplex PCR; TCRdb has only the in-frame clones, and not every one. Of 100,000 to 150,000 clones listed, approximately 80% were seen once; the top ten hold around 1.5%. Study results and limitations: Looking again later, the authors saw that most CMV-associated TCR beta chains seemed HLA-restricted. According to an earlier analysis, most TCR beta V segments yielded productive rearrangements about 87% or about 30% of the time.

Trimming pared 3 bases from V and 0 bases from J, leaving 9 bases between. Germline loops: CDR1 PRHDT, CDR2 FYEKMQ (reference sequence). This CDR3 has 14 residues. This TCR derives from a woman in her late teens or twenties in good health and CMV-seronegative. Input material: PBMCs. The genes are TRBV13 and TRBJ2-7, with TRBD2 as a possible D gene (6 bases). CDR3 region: CASSFRTTSYEQYF. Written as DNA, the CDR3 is TGTGCCAGCAGCTTCAGGACTACCTCCTACGAGCAGTACTTC.